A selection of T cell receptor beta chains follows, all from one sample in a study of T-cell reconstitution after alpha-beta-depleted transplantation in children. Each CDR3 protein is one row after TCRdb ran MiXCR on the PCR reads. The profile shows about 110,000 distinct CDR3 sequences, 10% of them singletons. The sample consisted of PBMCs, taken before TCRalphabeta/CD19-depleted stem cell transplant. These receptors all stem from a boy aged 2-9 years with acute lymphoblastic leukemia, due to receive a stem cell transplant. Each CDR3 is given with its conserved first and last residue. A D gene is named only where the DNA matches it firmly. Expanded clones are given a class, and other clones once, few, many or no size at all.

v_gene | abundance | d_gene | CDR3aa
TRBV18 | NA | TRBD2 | CASSPGFSGSRYFYTNTQYF
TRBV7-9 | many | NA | CASSLTYGETQYF
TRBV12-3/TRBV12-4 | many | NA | CASARAQGGYQPQHF
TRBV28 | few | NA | CASNKELGQPQHF
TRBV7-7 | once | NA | CASSPLEEDTQYF
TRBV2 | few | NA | CASSPIRAYEQYF
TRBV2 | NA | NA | CASSRYQVSYEQYF
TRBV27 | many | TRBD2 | CASSSEGGPADTQYF
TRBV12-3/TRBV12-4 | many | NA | CASFFRVQGTTGELFF
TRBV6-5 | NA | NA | CASRHSRGGLIDGYTF
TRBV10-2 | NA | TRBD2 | CASSPLWGLADAGELFF
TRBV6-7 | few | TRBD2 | CASTQAGSFYNEQFF
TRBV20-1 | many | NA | CSARGDGGEQYF
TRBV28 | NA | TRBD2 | CASSPLLAGGRNEQFF
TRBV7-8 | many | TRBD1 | CASSLRDRGAGSYEQYF
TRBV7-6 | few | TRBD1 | CASSPWTGGKNSPLHF
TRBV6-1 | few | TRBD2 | CATTLAGGRQDTQYF
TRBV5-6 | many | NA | CASSPGGGTQIYGYTF